Listed here are 8 T cell receptor beta chains from one sample, sequenced in a study of identical twins. TCRdb re-derived calls from the 5' RACE reads in MiXCR, one entry per CDR3 protein. The sample shows 200,000 to 250,000 distinct CDR3 sequences, roughly 13% of them seen only once. Sequenced sample: memory (CD45RO+) T cells sorted from blood. The receptors come from a woman aged 18-30 years in good health.

Ten or more counts support this clonotype. The V gene is TRBV12-5, the J gene TRBJ2-1; D gene uncertain. Germline CDR1 reads LGHNT; CDR2 reads FRNRAP. Between the trimmed V and J ends, which lost 2 bases and 5 bases, there was a span of 4 bases. The CDR3 contains 12 residues. Written as DNA, the CDR3 is TGTGCTAGTGGTTTGCTAAACAATGAGCAGTTCTTC. Its protein product is CASGLLNNEQFF.

This clonotype was recorded a few times. The chain couples TRBV29-1 to TRBJ2-7; 9 positions agree with TRBD2. Germline trimming cut 5 bases from V and 4 bases from J; bases unmatched to any gene: 15. Germline V gene data show CDR1 as SQVTM and CDR2 as ANQGSEA. The CDR3 is 16 residues long. The CDR3 region has the DNA TGCAGCGTTTGGACCCAAGCGGGAGGCACAGAATACGAGCAGTACTTC. This translates into CSVWTQAGGTEYEQYF.

The V and J genes are TRBV12-3 or TRBV12-4 and TRBJ2-3; D remains ambiguous. This CDR3 region has 13 residues. V was shortened by 0 bases and J by 5 bases, with 6 bases between the two germline ends. The CDR3, as DNA: TGTGCCAGCAGTTTAGCGCTGAAAGATACGCAGTATTTT. Amino acids: CASSLALKDTQYF.

The rearrangement joins TRBV7-9 to TRBJ1-2; D remains unclear. The CDR3 has 11 residues. V was cut by 2 bases and J by 6 bases, with 4 bases left in between. Germline CDR1 reads SEHNR; CDR2 reads FQNEAQ (reference sequence). The CDR3 sequence: CASSLMDGYTF. In DNA form, the CDR3 reads TGTGCCAGCAGCTTAATGGATGGCTACACCTTC.

This clonotype was picked up many times. This chain uses TRBV12-3 or TRBV12-4 with TRBJ2-1; 7 bases agree with TRBD2. V was pared by 6 bases and J by 4 bases, with 9 bases of the junction left unmatched. The CDR3 is made up of 15 amino acids. The CDR3 sequence is CASSLLAVVYNEQFF. CDR3 sequence (DNA): TGTGCCAGCAGCCTCCTAGCGGTAGTATACAATGAGCAGTTCTTC.

The chain links TRBV6-1 to TRBJ1-5, with a possible D match to TRBD1 (6 bases). This CDR3 has 14 residues. Trimming took off 5 bases at V and 0 bases at J, with 8 bases between the two ends. Germline lookup yields CDR1 MNHNS and CDR2 SASEGT. The CDR3 DNA sequence: TGTGCCAGCAGTCAGACAGGTAGCAATCAGCCCCAGCATTTT. It is translated as CASSQTGSNQPQHF.

The chain carries TRBV20-1 and TRBJ1-5, with TRBD1 matching over 7 bases. This CDR3 has 15 residues. The J segment lost 3 bases and the V segment lost 3 bases, leaving 8 bases of the junction unmatched. Germline V gives CDR1 DFQATT, CDR2 SNEGSKA (reference sequence). CDR3 in amino acids: CSARSAGGINQPQHF. The CDR3 DNA is TGCAGTGCTAGGAGCGCAGGGGGAATCAATCAGCCCCAGCATTTT.

The sample holds a few counts of this clonotype. V usage is TRBV6-1 and J usage is TRBJ2-3; 8 bases are a match to TRBD1. The CDR3 sequence is 13 residues long. V dropped 10 bases and J dropped 3; count of bases not matched to a gene: 6. Germline CDR1 is MNHNS and CDR2 is SASEGT. The CDR3 bases are TGTGCCACTACGGACAGGGTGACAGATACGCAGTATTTT. It codes for CATTDRVTDTQYF.